The 24 T cell receptor beta chains given below trace back to one sample, sequenced in a study of cytomegalovirus exposure and HLA in healthy donors. The PCR contained 60 Vbeta and 13 Jbeta primers. Clones were sequenced by immunoSEQ multiplex PCR, and TCRdb holds only the in-frame ones, with some missing. The sample lists some 110,000 clones, 71% occurring once. Sequencing was performed on PBMCs. Receptors originate from a female donor in good health and CMV-seronegative.

The gene calls are TRBV25-1 and TRBJ2-1; D might be TRBD2 (5 bases). V was trimmed by 2 bases and J by 2 bases, leaving 10 bases between them. CDR3 size: 15 residues. The germline CDR1 and CDR2 sequences are MGHDK and SYGVNS. The CDR3 loop reads CASSETEGAYNEQFF. The CDR3 DNA reads TGTGCCAGCAGTGAAACAGAGGGCGCCTACAATGAGCAGTTCTTC.

The chain combines TRBV12-5 with TRBJ1-5, with TRBD1 identical over 9 bases. J lost 3 bases, V lost 7 bases, and 7 bases had no gene match. Germline V gene lookup returns CDR1 LGHNT and CDR2 FRNRAP. The CDR3 is 15 amino acids. The DNA of the CDR3 is TGTGCTAGTGCAACCGGGACAGGGTTCAATCAGCCCCAGCATTTT. Its translation is CASATGTGFNQPQHF.

V gene TRBV19 combines with J gene TRBJ2-5, with D perhaps TRBD1 (5 bases). Trimming shortened V by 5 bases and J by 3 bases, and 10 bases separated the two germline ends. The CDR3 runs to 13 residues. From germline, CDR1 is LNHDA and CDR2 SQIVND (reference sequence). As DNA, the CDR3 is TGTGCCAGTAGTCCCGACAGAGAAGAGACCCAGTACTTC. Translated: CASSPDREETQYF. The entire variable domain, with the rest obtained from reference TRBV19 and TRBJ2-5, is as follows: DGGITQSPKYLFRKEGQNVTLSCEQNLNHDAMYWYRQDPGQGLRLIYYSQIVNDFQKGDIAEGYSVSREKKESFPLTVTSAQKNPTAFYLCASSPDREETQYFGPGTRLLVL.

This rearrangement joins TRBV15 to TRBJ2-1; TRBD1 might be the D (6 bases). The CDR3 totals 14 residues. Germline-derived CDR1 and CDR2 are LNHNV and YYDKDF (reference sequence). V lost 2 bases and J lost 6, with 11 bases in between. The CDR3 reads CATSRKDSPNEQFF. The CDR3 DNA follows: TGTGCCACCAGCAGAAAGGACAGCCCCAATGAGCAGTTCTTC.

The chain joins TRBV15 to TRBJ1-2; 8 bases align to TRBD1. The CDR3 consists of 15 residues. Germline V gene sequence: CDR1 LNHNV, CDR2 YYDKDF (reference sequence). V lost 3 bases and J lost 4; bases outside the gene matches: 7. Here the CDR3 DNA reads TGTGCCACCAGCAGCTCACAGGGGGTGGGCTATGGCTACACCTTC. Its translation is CATSSSQGVGYGYTF.

The genes are TRBV19 and TRBJ1-5, with D tentatively TRBD1 (6 bases). The ends were cut back, 5 bases at V and 0 bases at J, with 14 bases in the middle. In germline, CDR1 is LNHDA, CDR2 SQIVND (reference sequence). There are 16 residues in the CDR3. This CDR3 is CASSVGTPHSNQPQHF. CDR3 bases: TGTGCCAGTAGTGTCGGGACACCCCATAGCAATCAGCCCCAGCATTTT.

The chain recombines TRBV30 with TRBJ1-2; TRBD1 agrees at 11 bases. The CDR3 is 16 amino acids. The V gene's germline CDR1 is GTSNPN and CDR2 SVGIG (reference sequence). The V gene end was trimmed by 0 bases and the J gene end by 5 bases; junction bases not matched to a gene: 8. CDR3 residues: CAWSVDWGQGGYGYTF. Here the CDR3 DNA reads TGTGCCTGGAGTGTAGACTGGGGACAGGGGGGGTATGGCTACACCTTC. Complete variable domain (other parts from reference TRBV30 and TRBJ1-2): SQTIHQWPATLVQPVGSPLSLECTVEGTSNPNLYWYRQAAGRGLQLLFYSVGIGQISSEVPQNLSASRPQDRQFILSSKKLLLSDSGFYLCAWSVDWGQGGYGYTFGSGTRLTVV.

This clone appeared a few times. The V and J genes are TRBV11-1 and TRBJ2-1; 10 bases fit TRBD2. There are 18 residues in the CDR3. Germline V lookup: CDR1 SGHAT, CDR2 FQDESV (reference sequence). V lost 3 bases, J lost 3 bases, and 11 bases stayed unmatched. The CDR3 protein is CASSFGGQLAGFYNEQFF. In DNA form, the CDR3 reads TGTGCCAGCAGCTTTGGGGGACAACTAGCGGGATTCTACAATGAGCAGTTCTTC.

This clone was detected a few times. The V gene is TRBV5-1, the J gene TRBJ2-7, with 8 bases identical to TRBD2. V lost 2 bases, J lost 7 bases, and 11 bases stayed unmatched. The CDR3 is 15 residues long. Per germline, CDR1 SGHRS and CDR2 YFSETQ. DNA of the CDR3: TGCGCCAGCAGCTTTTACGGACTAGCTGAGGAGGAGCAGTACTTC. Encoded protein: CASSFYGLAEEEQYF.

The chain links TRBV6-5 to TRBJ1-2; perhaps TRBD1 as D (6 bases). Germline assignment: CDR1 MNHEY and CDR2 SVGAGI. CDR3 length: 12 amino acids. Between the trimmed V and J ends, which lost 0 bases and 8 bases, there was a span of 7 bases. The CDR3 nucleotides are TGTGCCAGCAGTTACTCTGGGGGCGGCTACACCTTC. Its protein product is CASSYSGGGYTF.

The chain joins TRBV7-8 to TRBJ1-2, with 8 bases identical to TRBD1. V gave up 0 bases and J gave up 5 bases; unmatched junction bases: 11. The germline V gene has CDR1 SGHVS and CDR2 FQNEAQ. The CDR3 loop spans 17 amino acids. CDR3: CASSLAAWGGTGYGYTF. DNA of the CDR3: TGTGCCAGCAGCTTAGCAGCCTGGGGTGGGACAGGATATGGCTACACCTTC.

The gene calls are TRBV29-1 and TRBJ2-1; 11 positions match TRBD1. CDR1 and CDR2 from the germline V gene are SQVTM and ANQGSEA. After removal of 2 bases from V and 4 bases from J, the junction contained 7 bases not matched to a gene. The CDR3 totals 16 residues. CDR3: CSVEKPRDRGYNEQFF. The DNA for the CDR3 is TGCAGCGTTGAAAAGCCCCGGGACAGGGGGTACAATGAGCAGTTCTTC.

The chain carries TRBV18 and TRBJ1-5; tentative D call: TRBD1 (6 bases). Germline CDR1 is KGHSH and CDR2 is LQKENI. The V end lost 1 base, the J end lost 5 bases, and 24 bases lay between the germline ends. The CDR3 runs to 19 residues. The DNA of the CDR3 is TGTGCCAGCTCACCACTAAACTTAAGAGGGACAAACGTATATCAGCCCCAGCATTTT. It yields the protein CASSPLNLRGTNVYQPQHF.

This sequence joins TRBV7-2 and TRBJ2-2, with 8 bases aligning to TRBD2. The CDR3 has 16 amino acids. Trimming at V came to 5 bases and at J to 5 bases, leaving 10 bases not matched to a gene. The germline V gene has CDR1 SGHTA and CDR2 FQGNSA. The DNA for the CDR3 is TGTGCCAGCAGCCCAGCGCCGGGACTAGGAACCGGGGAGCTGTTTTTT. Its protein is CASSPAPGLGTGELFF.

This chain joins TRBV6-6 and TRBJ2-2; 9 nucleotides line up with TRBD2. V dropped 5 bases and J dropped 7; count of bases not matched to a gene: 11. The CDR3 is 16 amino acids. Germline CDR1 MNHNY, CDR2 SVGAGI (reference sequence). CDR3 DNA: TGTGCCAGCAGTCGAGGTAGCGGGAGAGTTGTCGGGGAGCTGTTTTTT. It codes for CASSRGSGRVVGELFF.

This chain uses TRBV5-1 with TRBJ1-1; D is perhaps TRBD1 (5 bases). CDR1 and CDR2 (germline): SGHRS, YFSETQ. The CDR3 is 16 residues long. Trimming cost V 3 bases and J 5 bases, with 20 bases left between them. In nucleotides, the CDR3 is TGCGCCAGCAGCTCCCTCCCAGGGCTCCAGGGAACTGAAGCTTTCTTT. This sequence encodes CASSSLPGLQGTEAFF.

The genes are TRBV7-8 and TRBJ2-6, with a tentative D call TRBD1 (5 bases). Trimming took off 4 bases at V and 3 bases at J, with 16 bases between the two ends. Germline V lookup: CDR1 SGHVS, CDR2 FQNEAQ. The CDR3 covers 17 residues. The CDR3 sequence is CASSSLAGADGANVLTF. Written as DNA, the CDR3 is TGTGCCAGCAGCTCCCTCGCTGGGGCGGATGGGGCCAACGTCCTGACTTTC.

This clone was seen a single time. V usage is TRBV29-1 and J usage is TRBJ2-1, with D uncertain. V was cut by 4 bases and J by 5 bases, with 6 bases left in between. The length of the CDR3 is 11 residues. CDR1 is SQVTM, CDR2 ANQGSEA, per germline. This CDR3 reads CSVGGHNEQFF. In DNA form, the CDR3 reads TGCAGCGTTGGAGGTCACAATGAGCAGTTCTTC.

The chain has TRBV25-1 and TRBJ2-4; D remains ambiguous. Trimming pared 2 bases from V and 6 bases from J, leaving 17 bases between. The CDR3 has 16 residues. Germline V gives CDR1 MGHDK, CDR2 SYGVNS. The CDR3 DNA follows: TGTGCCAGCAGTGAAAGTGCAGGCCTGTTAGGAAACATTCAGTACTTC. This translates into CASSESAGLLGNIQYF.

This clone occurred a few times. The chain uses TRBV6-5 and TRBJ2-1; the match to TRBD1 covers 8 bases. The CDR3 length is 13 residues. Germline trimming cut 5 bases from V and 9 bases from J; bases unmatched to any gene: 6. In germline, CDR1 is MNHEY, CDR2 SVGAGI. The CDR3 sequence: CASSQGAWGEQFF. The CDR3 bases are TGTGCCAGCAGTCAGGGGGCATGGGGTGAGCAGTTCTTC.

The V call is TRBV14, the J call TRBJ2-1; D unresolved. Germline V lookup: CDR1 SGHDN, CDR2 FVKESK. Between the trimmed V and J ends, which lost 4 bases and 7 bases, there was a span of 8 bases. The length of the CDR3 is 12 residues. The CDR3 sequence is CASSRLRNEQFF. CDR3 sequence (DNA): TGTGCCAGCAGCCGCCTAAGAAATGAGCAGTTCTTC.

V is TRBV7-9 and J is TRBJ1-2, with 9 positions matching TRBD1. Germline trimming cut 3 bases from V and 3 bases from J; bases unmatched to any gene: 8. Germline V gene data show CDR1 as SEHNR and CDR2 as FQNEAQ (reference sequence). The CDR3 has 16 residues. The CDR3 DNA reads as TGTGCCAGCAGCTTCCGGACAGGGGTAAGGGACTATGGCTACACCTTC. Its translation is CASSFRTGVRDYGYTF.

This chain uses TRBV27 with TRBJ1-2, with TRBD1 matching 7 bases. The ends lost 5 bases at V and 2 bases at J; junction bases unmatched: 11. This CDR3 has 16 residues. Per the germline V gene, CDR1 is MNHEY and CDR2 is SMNVEV (reference sequence). Here the CDR3 reads CASSAYVGQANYGYTF. DNA for the CDR3: TGTGCCAGCAGTGCCTACGTCGGACAGGCCAACTATGGCTACACCTTC.

The V and J genes are TRBV6-1 and TRBJ2-3, with D perhaps matching TRBD1 (6 bases). The CDR3 is made up of 13 amino acids. Trimming took 7 bases from V and 1 from J, leaving 9 bases between them. Germline CDR1 is MNHNS and CDR2 is SASEGT. The CDR3: CASTGQRTDTQYF. In nucleotides, the CDR3 is TGTGCCAGCACAGGACAGCGCACAGATACGCAGTATTTT.